This T cell receptor (beta chain) comes out of a study of beta chain features in type 1 diabetes listed by TCRdb under 2018. About the study as a whole: No differences in mean age, gender distribution, total cell number or subset yield were found between patients and healthy donors. The study compared TCRB repertoires of sorted circulating CD4+ T cell subsets between recently diagnosed type 1 diabetes patients and matched healthy donors. A total of 85 million to 140 million sorted cells were examined across all samples, and a strong correlation was observed between cell number per subset and RNA yield. Whereas all 30 or so donors provided naive and central memory subsets, regulatory and stem cell-like memory subsets were isolated from just 8 patients and about eight healthy donors. Results the study describes overall, beyond this receptor: Shorter templates might have been favored by PCR, but patient and control samples were amplified and corrected together, so both groups would have been affected equally by any skew. Type 1 diabetes patients showed a moderate but significant shortening of TCRB CDR3 length in all four CD4+ subsets. Only small numbers of individuals were included in the HLA sub-analyses, which left unresolved whether HLA type had any influence on TCRB rearrangement. Sequencing cDNA rather than genomic DNA could over-represent highly expressing activated cells, although activation and CD3 levels did not differ between groups. Naive, central memory and regulatory TCRB repertoires appeared more similar among patients than among healthy donors. At VDJ recombination sites, patients with type 1 diabetes made fewer insertions and deleted more nucleotides, a pattern implying thymic rearrangement abnormalities.

Each donor gave one peripheral blood draw, roughly 120 mL on average, collected into heparinised tubes. Using a panel that included CD45RO, CCR7, CD25, CD127, CD95 and CD27, naive, central memory, regulatory and stem cell-like memory CD4+ T cells were sorted on a BD FACSAria II. A purity above 95% was achieved for all sorted populations. PBMCs were isolated immediately by Lymphoprep density gradient centrifugation and stained directly without culture. To minimize batch effects, samples were stained and sorted in pairs, one healthy donor with one patient per experiment. The germline V gene (reference sequence) supplies CDR1 GTSNPN and CDR2 SVGIG. V gives up 2 bases and J gives up 3 bases, and the segment between their germline ends measures 11 bases. Reading from cysteine to phenylalanine, the CDR3 counts 14 amino acids. CDR3 DNA is the only sequence kept; it has 42 bases, read in frame from the first base.

The entire amount of isolated RNA was reverse transcribed using the High Capacity cDNA Reverse Transcription Kit, so the sequenced TCRB transcripts were expressed ones. Deep immunoSEQ sequencing was performed on naive, central memory and regulatory T cell samples, with an average of about 4 million total reads per sample. Sorted cells were lysed in RLT buffer and RNA was extracted with DNase-treated RNeasy Micro or Mini kits, depending on cell number. Each cell subset was processed separately to prevent cross-contamination, with patient and healthy donor samples processed together. The immunoSEQ multiplex PCR was used to amplify TCRB sequences from cDNA, yielding 87-bp fragments that span the CDR3 region. Sequencing of the amplicons was done on the Illumina HiSeq platform. In the paper's pipeline: Synthetic template baselines were used to correct PCR bias computationally, reads within Hamming distance 2 were collapsed, and singletons that could not be merged were discarded. Reads were aligned against IMGT so that V, D and J genes, CDR3 length and insertions or deletions at six rearrangement sites could be assigned. Within each subset, clonotype counts were normalized to the number of sorted cells before true diversity and Gini coefficients were calculated with the tcR R package. Repertoire sharing was quantified using the overlap coefficient calculated on TCRB nucleotide sequences. Out-of-frame TCRB sequences from naive cells were analyzed to stand in for the pre-selection repertoire. TCRdb obtained this table from immuneACCESS and retained in-frame rearrangements with V and J assigned. These tables miss some clones; where compared with another copy, unresolved V genes account for less than half of the shortfall, and the remainder is unexplained. For V, J and clone size, that table is used; D and trimming come from the DNA. Present in this sample are under 300,000 clones, 14% of which were seen just once. The ten largest clones take up 0.015% to 0.02% of the sample.

This clone was seen only a few times. Its antigen specificity is not known. Per-base qualities were not stored, and no clone one base away is much larger. The sequence was obtained from a man under 40 with type 1 diabetes. The chain links TRBV30 with TRBJ1-5; the D segment could be TRBD1, given 6 matching bases. Specimen: naive CD4+ T cells from blood. Interpreted using the paper, the cell subset or site label stands for: true naive CD4+ T cells. CDR3 protein: CAWSTAGVNQPQHF. The DNA sequence follows: TGTGCCTGGAGTACAGCAGGGGTCAATCAGCCCCAGCATTTT.